One sample yielded the 2 T cell receptor beta chains listed below, sequenced in a study of post-analysis software for immune sequencing data. Whole-study findings and limits: Several TRBV segments occurring more often in patients than controls included TRBV5-6, TRBV5-1 and TRBV20-1.

These receptors have no identified antigens. Sequencing libraries made from TCR beta cDNA carried unique molecular identifiers. TCRdb redid the calling of the PCR reads with MiXCR, one entry per CDR3 protein. The sample has about half a million distinct CDR3 sequences, 45% seen once. The specimen sequenced was blood. The receptors were sampled from a girl aged 10 to 17 with multiple sclerosis.

This clonotype has only a few counts. The gene calls are TRBV3-1 and TRBJ2-3; D uncertain. The germline V gene encodes CDR1 LGHDT and CDR2 YNNKEL (reference sequence). This CDR3 spans 15 amino acids. With 0 bases removed from V and 8 bases from J, the gap between germline ends came to 15 bases. The CDR3 DNA reads TGTGCCAGCAGCCAAGAACGAATAAGGGTTTCTACGCAGTATTTT. It encodes CASSQERIRVSTQYF.

This rearrangement joins TRBV2 to TRBJ2-5; D is unclear. The CDR3 consists of 15 residues. Germline V gene sequence: CDR1 SNHLY, CDR2 FYNNEI. Trimming pared 5 bases from V and 0 bases from J, leaving 13 bases between. The CDR3 is CASSPTTQYQETQYF. CDR3 in DNA: TGTGCCAGCAGTCCTACTACACAATACCAAGAGACCCAGTACTTC. The variable domain in full, with the rest retrieved from reference TRBV2 and TRBJ2-5, is EPEVTQTPSHQVTQMGQEVILRCVPISNHLYFYWYRQILGQKVEFLVSFYNNEISEKSEIFDDQFSVERPDGSNFTLKIRSTKLEDSAMYFCASSPTTQYQETQYFGPGTRLLVL.